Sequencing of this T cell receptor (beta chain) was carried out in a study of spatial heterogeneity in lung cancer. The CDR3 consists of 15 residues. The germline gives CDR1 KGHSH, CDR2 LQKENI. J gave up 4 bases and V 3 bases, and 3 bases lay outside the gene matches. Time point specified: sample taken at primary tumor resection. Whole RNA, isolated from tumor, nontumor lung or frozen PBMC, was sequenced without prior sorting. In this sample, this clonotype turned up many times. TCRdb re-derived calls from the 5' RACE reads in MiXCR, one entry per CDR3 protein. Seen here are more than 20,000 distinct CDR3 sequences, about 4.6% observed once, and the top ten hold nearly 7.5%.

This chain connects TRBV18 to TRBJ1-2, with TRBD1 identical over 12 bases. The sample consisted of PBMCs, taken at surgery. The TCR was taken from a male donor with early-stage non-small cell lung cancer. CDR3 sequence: CASSPGTGGGYGYTF. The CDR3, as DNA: TGTGCCAGCTCACCGGGGACAGGGGGCGGCTATGGCTACACCTTC.